This passage covers 31 T cell receptor beta chains from one sample sequenced in a study of blood T cell repertoires in COVID-19 (dated by TCRdb to 2020 to 2022). The library was built by means of the immunoSEQ multiplex PCR assay. Drawn from immuneACCESS, this table holds only the in-frame rearrangements with V and J called that TCRdb kept. Clones are partly lost; checked studies trace under half to an unresolved V gene and leave the rest unexplained. In this sample the table shows 200,000 to 250,000 clones, around 82% of which occur a single time. The ten largest clones take up less than 3.5% of the sample. Sample: peripheral blood. The receptors shown here come from a man aged 50 to 59 with active or convalescent COVID-19.

The chain joins TRBV15 to TRBJ1-2; no reliable D call. The CDR3 length is 17 residues. The V gene's germline CDR1 is LNHNV and CDR2 YYDKDF (reference sequence). Deletions cut 5 bases from V and 7 bases from J, with 26 bases between. The CDR3 DNA is TGTGCCACCAGCGACGGAAGGAGGGTCTCGAATTTTGGTGGCTACACCTTC. This encodes CATSDGRRVSNFGGYTF.

In nucleotides, the CDR3 is TGTGCCAGCAGCTGGGACAGGGGGAGCCCTGAAGCTTTCTTT. Amino acids: CASSWDRGSPEAFF. The chain is built from TRBV5-4 and TRBJ1-1; TRBD1 matches 11 bases. With V trimmed by 3 bases and J by 6 bases, 4 bases remained unmatched. Per germline, CDR1 SGHNT and CDR2 YYREEE (reference sequence). This CDR3 spans 14 amino acids. Drawing the rest from reference TRBV5-4 and TRBJ1-1, the complete variable domain is ETGVTQSPTHLIKTRGQQVTLRCSSQSGHNTVSWYQQALGQGPQFIFQYYREEENGRGNFPPRFSGLQFPNYSSELNVNALELDDSALYLCASSWDRGSPEAFFGQGTRLTVV.

This clone was detected only a few times. The J gene is TRBJ2-7, the V gene TRBV7-9; D possibly corresponds to TRBD1 (6 bases). Per the germline V gene, CDR1 is SEHNR and CDR2 is FQNEAQ (reference sequence). The CDR3 is 17 amino acids. Trimming left V 4 bases short and J 2 bases short, with 21 bases between. The CDR3 here is CASSSTIKAGETYEQYF. DNA of the CDR3: TGTGCCAGCAGCTCAACAATTAAGGCAGGGGAGACCTACGAGCAGTACTTC.

The chain combines TRBV24-1 with TRBJ2-7, with 8 bases matching TRBD1. The CDR3 loop spans 14 amino acids. Unmatched junction bases numbered 13, after V lost 9 bases and J lost 7 bases. Germline V lookup: CDR1 KGHDR, CDR2 SFDVKD. CDR3 sequence (DNA): TGTGCCACCCAAGCAACAGGGGGTACAGGGGAGCAGTACTTC. Residues: CATQATGGTGEQYF.

The rearrangement joins TRBV7-2 to TRBJ1-5; 7 bases are shared with TRBD1. In germline, CDR1 is SGHTA, CDR2 FQGNSA. The V gene end was trimmed by 5 bases and the J gene end by 2 bases; junction bases not matched to a gene: 6. The CDR3 is 15 residues long. The CDR3 is CASSPGGGGNQPQHF. The CDR3 nucleotides read TGTGCCAGCAGCCCGGGAGGGGGCGGCAATCAGCCCCAGCATTTT. The full variable domain, with the rest looked up from reference TRBV7-2 and TRBJ1-5, is GAGVSQSPSNKVTEKGKDVELRCDPISGHTALYWYRQSLGQGLEFLIYFQGNSAPDKSGLPSDRFSAERTGGSVSTLTIQRTQQEDSAVYLCASSPGGGGNQPQHFGDGTRLSIL.

The chain has TRBV12-5 and TRBJ2-2; 7 nucleotides line up with TRBD1. Germline values: CDR1 LGHNT, CDR2 FRNRAP. V lost 1 base, J lost 7 bases, and 6 bases stayed unmatched. The CDR3 length is 15 residues. This CDR3 reads CASGLGQGVGGELFF. The CDR3 DNA reads as TGTGCTAGTGGTTTGGGACAGGGTGTCGGCGGGGAGCTGTTTTTT.

V usage is TRBV6-5 and J usage is TRBJ1-2; 9 nucleotides agree with TRBD1. Germline V gives CDR1 MNHEY, CDR2 SVGAGI. Unmatched junction bases numbered 13, after V lost 8 bases and J lost 6 bases. This CDR3 comprises 15 residues. CDR3 bases: TGTGCCAGCTCAATAGGCACCGGGACAGGGCATGGCTACACCTTC. Amino acids: CASSIGTGTGHGYTF.

This clone was detected only once. The V and J genes are TRBV5-1 and TRBJ2-1; unclear D gene. Trimming removed 1 base at V and 0 bases at J, with 11 bases between. Germline CDR1 and CDR2: SGHRS and YFSETQ. CDR3 size: 16 residues. The CDR3 reads CASSLTQAFSYNEQFF. The CDR3 nucleotides read TGCGCCAGCAGCTTGACGCAGGCCTTCTCCTACAATGAGCAGTTCTTC.

The gene calls are TRBV6-5 and TRBJ1-5; TRBD1 agrees at 12 bases. V lost 5 bases to trimming and J lost 7 bases; unmatched junction nucleotides: 6. Germline V gives CDR1 MNHEY, CDR2 SVGAGI. This CDR3 comprises 15 residues. CDR3 DNA: TGTGCCAGCAGTACCGGGACAGGGGGCAGGCAGCCCCAGCATTTT. It codes for CASSTGTGGRQPQHF.

A remark on this clone: Relative to the germline gene, one junction end is altered; a read error may explain this. The CDR3 reads CASSLGLDRERLAF. In DNA, the CDR3 is TGTGCCAGCAGCTTGGGGCTGGACAGGGAAAGGTTGGCCTTC. The chain combines TRBV5-5 with TRBJ1-2; 8 positions agree with TRBD1. The germline V gene encodes CDR1 SGHKS and CDR2 YYEKEE (reference sequence). The CDR3 has 14 amino acids.

The genes are TRBV7-8 and TRBJ1-5; 9 bases match TRBD1. The germline V gene encodes CDR1 SGHVS and CDR2 FQNEAQ. The CDR3 sequence is 19 residues long. V lost 4 bases to trimming and J lost 1 base; unmatched junction nucleotides: 14. The CDR3 region has the DNA TGTGCCAGCAGCTCACTCCGGGACAGGGTTTCGAGGAGCAATCAGCCCCAGCATTTT. This codes for CASSSLRDRVSRSNQPQHF.

In its sample, this clone was seen once. V gene TRBV7-6 combines with J gene TRBJ2-5, with 15 bases aligning to TRBD2. Unmatched junction bases numbered 8, after V lost 8 bases and J lost 1 base. The germline CDR1 and CDR2 sequences are SGHVS and FNYEAQ. CDR3 length equals 17 residues. CDR3 residues: CASGGLAGGRFQETQYF. The CDR3 DNA sequence: TGTGCCAGCGGGGGACTAGCGGGGGGCCGATTCCAAGAGACCCAGTACTTC.

This clone appeared once. This chain connects TRBV6-2 or TRBV6-3 to TRBJ1-6; 7 bases map to TRBD1. V lost 2 bases to trimming and J lost 13 bases; unmatched junction nucleotides: 11. CDR3 size: 15 residues. Per the germline V gene, CDR1 is MNHEY and CDR2 is SVGEGT. CDR3 sequence reads: CASSYPTPTGEPLHF. The CDR3 DNA follows: TGTGCCAGCAGTTACCCCACTCCCACAGGGGAGCCCCTCCACTTT.

Points on this clone: Its ends do not fully match the called genes, so a read error is possible. V is TRBV7-2 and J is TRBJ2-5; 7 positions match TRBD2. This CDR3 is built from 15 residues. Germline lookup yields CDR1 SGHTA and CDR2 FQGNSA. The CDR3 here is CASIRGGTPAETQYF. Written as DNA, the CDR3 is TGCGCCAGCATCCGGGGAGGGACCCCGGCAGAGACCCAGTACTTC.

This sequence joins TRBV5-1 and TRBJ2-1, with 10 bases identical to TRBD2. The CDR3 covers 15 residues. Germline lookup yields CDR1 SGHRS and CDR2 YFSETQ. J was trimmed by 5 bases and V by 3 bases; bases with no gene match: 5. For the CDR3, the DNA is TGCGCCAGCAGCTGGGGACTAGCGACTAACAATGAGCAGTTCTTC. Encoded protein: CASSWGLATNNEQFF.

This chain uses TRBV6-5 with TRBJ1-1; the D gene is possibly TRBD1 (5 bases). Germline V gene lookup returns CDR1 MNHEY and CDR2 SVGAGI. Trimming removed 8 bases from V and 1 base from J, with 11 bases in between. This CDR3 comprises 13 residues. CDR3 in amino acids: CASFLTGNTEAFF. The CDR3 bases are TGTGCCAGCTTCCTAACAGGGAACACTGAAGCTTTCTTT.

This chain uses TRBV9 with TRBJ2-1; a weak D match, TRBD2 (6 bases). V lost 3 bases and J lost 3, with 13 bases in between. The germline CDR1 and CDR2 sequences are SGDLS and YYNGEE. The CDR3 runs 15 residues. The CDR3, as DNA: TGTGCCAGCAGCGCTGCGGGACTGCACTACAATGAGCAGTTCTTC. Protein: CASSAAGLHYNEQFF.

The chain employs TRBV28 and TRBJ2-5, with D possibly TRBD1 on 5 matching bases. CDR1 MDHEN and CDR2 SYDVKM come from the germline V gene. The CDR3 is 13 residues long. V was pared by 5 bases and J by 3 bases, with 10 bases between. As DNA, the CDR3 is TGTGCCAGCAGTCAGACAGTTAAAGAGACCCAGTACTTC. Protein product: CASSQTVKETQYF.

This clone has just a few counts. This same CDR3 is encoded by further DNA sequences in the sample. The chain uses TRBV6-6 and TRBJ1-1; tentative D call: TRBD1 (5 bases). The CDR3 loop spans 13 amino acids. V gave up 2 bases and J gave up 1 base, with 5 bases separating them. Germline lookup yields CDR1 MNHNY and CDR2 SVGAGI (reference sequence). CDR3: CASSYRGNTEAFF. As DNA, the CDR3 is TGTGCCAGCAGTTACAGGGGGAACACTGAAGCTTTCTTT.

The chain links TRBV12-3 or TRBV12-4 to TRBJ2-1; 7 bases align to TRBD1. The J segment lost 4 bases and the V segment lost 6 bases, leaving 3 bases of the junction unmatched. CDR3 length: 13 amino acids. In DNA, the CDR3 is TGTGCCAGCAGCCCGGGACAGTACAATGAGCAGTTCTTC. Protein: CASSPGQYNEQFF.

The chain is built from TRBV10-3 and TRBJ2-7; 10 bases map to TRBD2. The junction had 4 bases not matched to a gene; V was cut back by 4 bases and J by 1 base. CDR3 size: 15 residues. Germline loops: CDR1 ENHRY, CDR2 SYGVKD. The CDR3 region has the DNA TGTGCCATCAGTGGGCTAGCGGGAGTATCCTACGAGCAGTACTTC. Protein product: CAISGLAGVSYEQYF.

The genes are TRBV5-1 and TRBJ1-2, with TRBD1 as a possible D gene (6 bases). The CDR3 sequence is 12 residues long. Trimming removed 4 bases at V and 2 bases at J, with 6 bases between. Per the germline V gene, CDR1 is SGHRS and CDR2 is YFSETQ. As DNA, the CDR3 is TGCGCCAGCAGCACAGGGAACTATGGCTACACCTTC. Translation: CASSTGNYGYTF.

The V and J genes are TRBV6-5 and TRBJ1-2; 8 positions match TRBD1. Germline V gene sequence: CDR1 MNHEY, CDR2 SVGAGI. The CDR3 contains 14 residues. V lost 5 bases to trimming and J lost 4 bases; unmatched junction nucleotides: 6. The CDR3 here is CASSTTGDSYGYTF. In DNA, the CDR3 is TGTGCCAGCAGTACGACAGGGGATAGCTATGGCTACACCTTC.

The chain combines TRBV7-2 with TRBJ2-7, with D possibly matching TRBD1 (6 bases). V shed 1 base and J shed 2 bases, with 15 bases lying between them. Germline V gives CDR1 SGHTA, CDR2 FQGNSA. The length of the CDR3 is 16 residues. The CDR3: CASSLVGGQAPYEQYF. Here the CDR3 DNA reads TGTGCCAGCAGCTTAGTAGGGGGACAAGCCCCCTACGAGCAGTACTTC.

This sequence joins TRBV12-3 or TRBV12-4 and TRBJ1-1; no clear D gene. The length of the CDR3 is 11 residues. V was trimmed by 6 bases and J by 2 bases, leaving 4 bases between them. In nucleotides, the CDR3 is TGTGCCAGCAGGAGTAACACTGAAGCTTTCTTT. Translated: CASRSNTEAFF.

The chain uses TRBV7-9 and TRBJ1-2; 10 nucleotides match TRBD1. Unmatched junction bases numbered 5, after V lost 5 bases and J lost 2 bases. The CDR3 runs to 15 residues. Per the germline V gene, CDR1 is SEHNR and CDR2 is FQNEAQ (reference sequence). The DNA of the CDR3 is TGTGCCAGCAGCCGCCGGGACAGGGGAAACTATGGCTACACCTTC. Translated: CASSRRDRGNYGYTF. Looking up the rest from reference TRBV7-9 and TRBJ1-2 gives the full variable domain: DTGVSQNPRHKITKRGQNVTFRCDPISEHNRLYWYRQTLGQGPEFLTYFQNEAQLEKSRLLSDRFSAERPKGSFSTLEIQRTEQGDSAMYLCASSRRDRGNYGYTFGSGTRLTVV.

The gene calls are TRBV11-2 and TRBJ2-1; 14 nucleotides agree with TRBD2. Trimming removed 5 bases from V and 0 bases from J; junction bases left unmatched: 6. The CDR3 totals 18 residues. Germline CDR1 and CDR2: SGHAT and FQNNGV. CDR3 bases: TGTGCCAGCAGCCGGACTAGCGGGGGGCCGAGCTCCTACAATGAGCAGTTCTTC. Protein product: CASSRTSGGPSSYNEQFF.

The chain uses TRBV7-2 and TRBJ1-6; D not resolved. Germline assignment: CDR1 SGHTA and CDR2 FQGNSA. V lost 1 base to trimming and J lost 12 bases, with 10 bases between them. The CDR3 length is 13 residues. The CDR3 is CASSLVIQEPLHF. CDR3 nucleotides: TGTGCCAGCAGCTTAGTTATCCAGGAACCCCTCCACTTT.

The rearrangement links TRBV2 to TRBJ1-5; D is ambiguous. This CDR3 is 14 amino acids long. Germline V gives CDR1 SNHLY, CDR2 FYNNEI. Trimming shortened V by 6 bases and J by 6 bases, and 15 bases separated the two germline ends. The CDR3 region is CASRREKTGQPQHF. For the CDR3, the DNA is TGTGCCAGCAGGAGGGAGAAAACCGGTCAGCCCCAGCATTTT.

This clone was counted ten times or more. The chain is built from TRBV18 and TRBJ2-3; 14 nucleotides line up with TRBD2. Losses at the gene ends were 3 bases for V and 8 bases for J; bases not matched to a gene: 7. Germline V gene lookup returns CDR1 KGHSH and CDR2 LQKENI. The length of the CDR3 is 16 residues. CDR3 loop: CASSPGTSGGSGTQYF. CDR3 bases: TGTGCCAGCTCACCGGGGACTAGCGGGGGTTCCGGTACGCAGTATTTT.

V is TRBV5-6 and J is TRBJ1-5; 9 positions agree with TRBD1. V shed 3 bases and J 6 bases; nucleotides not matched to a gene: 4. Germline CDR1 is SGHDT and CDR2 is YYEEEE. This CDR3 region has 14 residues. The CDR3: CASSSLTGGQPQHF. The CDR3 region has the DNA TGTGCCAGCAGCTCCCTGACAGGGGGTCAGCCCCAGCATTTT. Full variable domain (rest looked up from reference TRBV5-6 and TRBJ1-5): DAGVTQSPTHLIKTRGQQVTLRCSPKSGHDTVSWYQQALGQGPQFIFQYYEEEERQRGNFPDRFSGHQFPNYSSELNVNALLLGDSALYLCASSSLTGGQPQHFGDGTRLSIL.